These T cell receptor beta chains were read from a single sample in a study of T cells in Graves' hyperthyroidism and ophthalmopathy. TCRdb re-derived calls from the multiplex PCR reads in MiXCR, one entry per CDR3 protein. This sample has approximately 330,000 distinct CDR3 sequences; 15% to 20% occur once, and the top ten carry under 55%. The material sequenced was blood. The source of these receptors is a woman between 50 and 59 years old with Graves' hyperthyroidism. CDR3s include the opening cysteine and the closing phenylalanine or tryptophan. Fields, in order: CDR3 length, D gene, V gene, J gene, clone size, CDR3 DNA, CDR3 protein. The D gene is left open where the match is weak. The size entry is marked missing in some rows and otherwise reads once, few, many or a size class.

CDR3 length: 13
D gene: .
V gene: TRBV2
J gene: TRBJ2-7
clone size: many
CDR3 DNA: TGTGCCAGCGGACCATTGGGATCCTACGAGCAGTACTTC
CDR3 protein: CASGPLGSYEQYF

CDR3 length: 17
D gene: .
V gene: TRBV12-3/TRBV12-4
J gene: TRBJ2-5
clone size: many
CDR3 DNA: TGTGCCAGCAGTTACGGGGTCCACTATGCGGGGCAAGAGACCCAGTACTTC
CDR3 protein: CASSYGVHYAGQETQYF

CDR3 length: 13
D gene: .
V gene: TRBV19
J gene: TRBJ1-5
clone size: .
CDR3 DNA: TGTGCCAGTAGTAAGGGGCTAGGTCAGCCCCAGCATTTT
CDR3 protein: CASSKGLGQPQHF

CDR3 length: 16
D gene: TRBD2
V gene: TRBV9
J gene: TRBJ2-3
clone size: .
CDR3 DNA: TGTGCCAGCAGCGTAGCGGGCGGGGGGGCCTCAGATACGCAGTATTTT
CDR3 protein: CASSVAGGGASDTQYF

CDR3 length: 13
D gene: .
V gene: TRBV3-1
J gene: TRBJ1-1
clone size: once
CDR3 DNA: TGTGCCAGCAGCCAGCAGCTACACACTGAAGCTTTCTTT
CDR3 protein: CASSQQLHTEAFF

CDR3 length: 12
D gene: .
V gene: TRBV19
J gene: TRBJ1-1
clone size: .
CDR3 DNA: TGTGCCAGTGGCAGGGTTAACACTGAAGCTTTCTTT
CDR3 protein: CASGRVNTEAFF

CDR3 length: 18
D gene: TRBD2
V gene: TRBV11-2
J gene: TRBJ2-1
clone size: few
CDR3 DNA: TGTGCCAGCAGTCCAATCGGGAGGACTAGCGGGGCCTACAATGAGCAGTTCTTC
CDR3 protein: CASSPIGRTSGAYNEQFF

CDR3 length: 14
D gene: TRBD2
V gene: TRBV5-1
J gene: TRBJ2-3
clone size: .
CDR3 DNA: TGCGCCAGCAGCTACGGACTAGGCACAGATACGCAGTATTTT
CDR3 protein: CASSYGLGTDTQYF

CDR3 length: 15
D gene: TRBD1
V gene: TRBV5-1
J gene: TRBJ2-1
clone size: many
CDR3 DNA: TGCGCCAGCAGCGCCGGGACAGGGTTCTACAATGAGCAGTTCTTC
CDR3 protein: CASSAGTGFYNEQFF

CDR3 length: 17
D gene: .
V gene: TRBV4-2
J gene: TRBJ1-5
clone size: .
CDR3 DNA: TGTGCCAGCAGCCAAGATTTTGTCGCGGCAGGGGCCCAGCCCCAGCATTTT
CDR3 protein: CASSQDFVAAGAQPQHF

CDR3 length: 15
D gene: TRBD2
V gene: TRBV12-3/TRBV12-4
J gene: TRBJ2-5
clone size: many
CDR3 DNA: TGTGCCAGCAGTGTAGCGGGGGCCAAGGAAGAGACCCAGTACTTC
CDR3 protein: CASSVAGAKEETQYF

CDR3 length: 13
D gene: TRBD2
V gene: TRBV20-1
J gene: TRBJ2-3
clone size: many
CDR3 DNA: TGCAGTGCACGGCGGCGGGAGCTAGATACGCAGTATTTT
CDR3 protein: CSARRRELDTQYF

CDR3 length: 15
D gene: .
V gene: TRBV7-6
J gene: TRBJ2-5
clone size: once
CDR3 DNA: TGTGCCAGCAGCTTAGCCTCGGAAGTGCGAGAGACCCAGTACTTC
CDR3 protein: CASSLASEVRETQYF

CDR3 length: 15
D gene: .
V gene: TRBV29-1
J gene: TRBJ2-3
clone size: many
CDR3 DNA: TGCAGCGTACCTCAGGGTGAGGTCACCACAGATACGCAGTATTTT
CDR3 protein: CSVPQGEVTTDTQYF

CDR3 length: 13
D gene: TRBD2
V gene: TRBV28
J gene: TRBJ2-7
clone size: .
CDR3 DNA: TGTGCCAGCAGTTTGCGGGGGTACTACGAGCAGTACTTC
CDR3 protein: CASSLRGYYEQYF

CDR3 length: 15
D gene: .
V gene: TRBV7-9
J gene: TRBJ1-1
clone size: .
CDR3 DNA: TGTGCCAGCAGCTTATTCATGGTTCAGTTTACTGAAGCTTTCTTT
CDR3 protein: CASSLFMVQFTEAFF

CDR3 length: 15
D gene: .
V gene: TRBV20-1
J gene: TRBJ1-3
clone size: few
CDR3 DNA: TGCAGTGCTAGAGATGGGGGAGGCTCTGGAAACACCATATATTTT
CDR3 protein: CSARDGGGSGNTIYF

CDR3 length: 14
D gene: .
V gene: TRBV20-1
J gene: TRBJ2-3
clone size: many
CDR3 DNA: TGCAGTGCTAGAGGAATAGGGGTCACGGATACGCAGTATTTT
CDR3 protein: CSARGIGVTDTQYF

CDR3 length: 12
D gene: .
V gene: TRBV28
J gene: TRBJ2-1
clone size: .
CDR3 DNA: TGTGCCAGCAGTCCCCGAGTGGGAGAGCAGTTCTTC
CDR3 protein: CASSPRVGEQFF

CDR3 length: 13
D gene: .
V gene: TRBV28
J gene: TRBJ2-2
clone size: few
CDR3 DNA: TGTGCCAGCAGTTTAGCCCCTGGCGGGGAGCTGTTTTTT
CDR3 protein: CASSLAPGGELFF

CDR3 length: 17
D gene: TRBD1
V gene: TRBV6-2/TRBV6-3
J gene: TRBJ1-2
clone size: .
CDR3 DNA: TGTGCCAGCAGTCTCCTAGCCGGACAGGGAGGGACGGGTGGCTACACCTTC
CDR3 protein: CASSLLAGQGGTGGYTF

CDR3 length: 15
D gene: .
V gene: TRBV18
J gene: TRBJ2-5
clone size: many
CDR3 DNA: TGTGCCAGCTCACCCCCGGGACAAGGACAAGAGACCCAGTACTTC
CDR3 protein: CASSPPGQGQETQYF

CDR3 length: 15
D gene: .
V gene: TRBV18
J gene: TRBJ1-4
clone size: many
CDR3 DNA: TGTGCCAGCTCACCACCGGACACCATTAATGAAAAACTGTTTTTT
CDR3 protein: CASSPPDTINEKLFF

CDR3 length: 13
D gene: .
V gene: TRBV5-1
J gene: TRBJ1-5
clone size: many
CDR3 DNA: TGCGCCAGCAGCTTGGGCCCCGATCAGCCCCAGCATTTT
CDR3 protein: CASSLGPDQPQHF

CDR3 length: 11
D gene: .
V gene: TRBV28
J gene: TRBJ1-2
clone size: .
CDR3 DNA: TGTGCCAGCAGTTTAAACGGACAGATCGACTTC
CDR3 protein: CASSLNGQIDF

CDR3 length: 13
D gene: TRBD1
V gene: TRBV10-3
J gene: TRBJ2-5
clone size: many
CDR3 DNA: TGTGCCATCAGCGACAGGGGTTTAGGGACCCAGTACTTC
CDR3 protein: CAISDRGLGTQYF

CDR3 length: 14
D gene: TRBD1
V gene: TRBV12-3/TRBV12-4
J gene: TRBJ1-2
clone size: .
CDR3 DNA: TGTGCCAGCAGTTCGGCGGGACAGGGCTCGGGCTACACCTTC
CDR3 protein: CASSSAGQGSGYTF

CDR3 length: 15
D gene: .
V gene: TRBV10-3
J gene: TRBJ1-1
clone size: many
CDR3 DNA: TGTGCCATCAGTGACGGGGGTGTCGGGAACACTGAAGCTTTCTTT
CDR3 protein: CAISDGGVGNTEAFF

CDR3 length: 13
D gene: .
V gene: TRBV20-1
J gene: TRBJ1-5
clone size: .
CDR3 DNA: TGCAGTGCTAGAGCCGATAGCAATCAGCCCCAGCATTTT
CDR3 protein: CSARADSNQPQHF

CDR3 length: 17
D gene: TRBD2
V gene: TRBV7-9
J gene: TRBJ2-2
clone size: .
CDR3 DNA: TGTGCCAGTCTCGGACTAGCGGGAGTAAGCGGCACCGGGGAGCTGTTTTTT
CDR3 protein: CASLGLAGVSGTGELFF

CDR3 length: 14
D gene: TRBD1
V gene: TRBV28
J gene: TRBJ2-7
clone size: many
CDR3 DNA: TGTGCCAGCATGGGGGCGGGACAGGGCTACGAGCAGTACTTC
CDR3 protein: CASMGAGQGYEQYF

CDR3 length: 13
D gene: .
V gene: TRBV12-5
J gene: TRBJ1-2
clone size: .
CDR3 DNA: TGTGCTAGTGGTTTGGTATTGGGTTCTGGCTACACCTTC
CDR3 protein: CASGLVLGSGYTF

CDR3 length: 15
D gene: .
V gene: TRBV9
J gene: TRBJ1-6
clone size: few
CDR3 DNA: TGTGCCAGCAGCGTAGACGGATCCAGAACTTCACCCCTCCACTTT
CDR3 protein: CASSVDGSRTSPLHF

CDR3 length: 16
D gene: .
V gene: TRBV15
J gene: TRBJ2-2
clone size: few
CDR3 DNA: TGTGCCACCAGCAGGGTATGGGGCGCGGACACCGGGGAGCTGTTTTTT
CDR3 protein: CATSRVWGADTGELFF

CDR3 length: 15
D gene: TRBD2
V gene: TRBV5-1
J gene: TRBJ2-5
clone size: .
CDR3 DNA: TGCGCCAGCAGCTACGAGCGGGGGGGCCGAGAGACCCAGTACTTC
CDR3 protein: CASSYERGGRETQYF

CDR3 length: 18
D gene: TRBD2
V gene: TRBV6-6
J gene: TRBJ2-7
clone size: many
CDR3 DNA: TGTGCCAGCAGTTACCCCGGGGTAGCGGGAGGCCACTGGAGCACGGCGTACTTC
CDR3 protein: CASSYPGVAGGHWSTAYF

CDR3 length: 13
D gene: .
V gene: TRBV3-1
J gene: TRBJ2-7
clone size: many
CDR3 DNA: TGTGCCAGCACCAATGATGGGACCTACGAGCAGTACTTC
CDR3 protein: CASTNDGTYEQYF